The sequence of this T cell receptor (beta chain) was determined in a study of blood T cell repertoires in COVID-19. Background on the study: From T cells, B-cell-depleted T cells, or PBMCs came the material, which was cDNA or gDNA.

Donors of Cohort 3 who recovered were those that had two negative PCRs, clearance, or symptom resolution. Sequencing used immunoSEQ multiplex PCR; TCRdb keeps in-frame clones, though not all of them. The sample consists of 490,000 or so clones, more than 85% of them appearing once. There are 12 residues in the CDR3. Germline V gives CDR1 MNHEY, CDR2 SVGEGT. The ends were cut back, 8 bases at V and 2 bases at J, with 10 bases in the middle. Sample: PBMCs or T cells enriched from blood (not recorded which). The chain is built from TRBV6-2 or TRBV6-3 and TRBJ2-7; D is unresolved. This sequence originates from an older woman who had recovered from COVID-19. CDR3 nucleotide sequence: TGTGCCAGCGGCCTGCAGGCCTACGAGCAGTACTTC. Protein product: CASGLQAYEQYF.